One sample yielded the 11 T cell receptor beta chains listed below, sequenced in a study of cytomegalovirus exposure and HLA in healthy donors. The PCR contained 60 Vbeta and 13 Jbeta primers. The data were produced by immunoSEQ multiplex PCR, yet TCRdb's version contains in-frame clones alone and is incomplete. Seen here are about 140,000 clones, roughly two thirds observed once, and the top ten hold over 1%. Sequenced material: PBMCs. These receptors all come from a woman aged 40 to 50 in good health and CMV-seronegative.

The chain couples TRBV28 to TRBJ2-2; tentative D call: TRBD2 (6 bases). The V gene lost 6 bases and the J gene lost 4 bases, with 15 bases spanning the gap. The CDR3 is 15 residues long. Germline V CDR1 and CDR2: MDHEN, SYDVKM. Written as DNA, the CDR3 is TGTGCCAGCAGACCCCCCGGGACTGCCACCGGGGAGCTGTTTTTT. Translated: CASRPPGTATGELFF.

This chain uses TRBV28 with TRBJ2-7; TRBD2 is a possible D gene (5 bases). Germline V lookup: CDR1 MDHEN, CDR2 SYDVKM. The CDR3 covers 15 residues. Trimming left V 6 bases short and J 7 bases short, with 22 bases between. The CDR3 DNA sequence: TGTGCCAGCAGCTCCCAGTCCAGGATGACGGGAGAGCAGTACGTC. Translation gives CASSSQSRMTGEQYV.

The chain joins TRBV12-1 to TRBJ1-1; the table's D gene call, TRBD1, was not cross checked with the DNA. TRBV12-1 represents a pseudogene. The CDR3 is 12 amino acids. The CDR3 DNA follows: TGTGCCAGCAGCTACCCCCAGGTTGAAGCTTTCTTT. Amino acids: CASSYPQVEAFF.

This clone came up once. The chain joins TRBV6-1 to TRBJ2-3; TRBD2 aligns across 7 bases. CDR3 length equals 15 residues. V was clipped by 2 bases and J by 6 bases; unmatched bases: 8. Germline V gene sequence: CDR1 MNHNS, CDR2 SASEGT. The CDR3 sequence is CASSEISGTQDTQYF. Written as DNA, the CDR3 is TGTGCCAGCAGTGAAATCAGCGGGACGCAGGATACGCAGTATTTT.

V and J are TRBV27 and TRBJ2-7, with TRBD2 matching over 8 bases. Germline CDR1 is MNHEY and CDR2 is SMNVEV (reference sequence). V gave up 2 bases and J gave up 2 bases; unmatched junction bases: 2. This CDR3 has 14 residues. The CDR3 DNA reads TGTGCCAGCAGTTTAGTCGGGGGGGCCTACGAGCAGTACGTC. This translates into CASSLVGGAYEQYV.

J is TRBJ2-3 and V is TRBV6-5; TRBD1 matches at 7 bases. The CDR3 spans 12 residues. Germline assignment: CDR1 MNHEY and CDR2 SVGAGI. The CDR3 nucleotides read TGTGTTATAGGACAGGGCACAGATACGCAGTATTTT. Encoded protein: CVIGQGTDTQYF.

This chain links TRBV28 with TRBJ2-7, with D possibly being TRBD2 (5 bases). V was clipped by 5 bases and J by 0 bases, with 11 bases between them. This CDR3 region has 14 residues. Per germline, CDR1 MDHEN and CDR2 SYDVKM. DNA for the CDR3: TGTGCCAGCAGTCACGACTATAGCTCCTACGAGCAGTACGTC. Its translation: CASSHDYSSYEQYV.

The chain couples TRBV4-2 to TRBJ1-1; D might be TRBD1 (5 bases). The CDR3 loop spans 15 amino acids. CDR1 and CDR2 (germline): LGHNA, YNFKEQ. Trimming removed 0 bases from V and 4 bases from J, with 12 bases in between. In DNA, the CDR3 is TGTGCCAGCAGCCAAGAAGCCCCAGGGTTCACTGAAGCTTTCTTT. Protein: CASSQEAPGFTEAFF.

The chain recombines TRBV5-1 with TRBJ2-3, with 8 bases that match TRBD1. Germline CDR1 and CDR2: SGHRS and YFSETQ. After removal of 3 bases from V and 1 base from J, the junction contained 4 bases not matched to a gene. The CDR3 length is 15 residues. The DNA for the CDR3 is TGCGCCAGCAGCTGGACAGGGTCAGGCACAGATACGCAGTATTTT. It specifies CASSWTGSGTDTQYF.

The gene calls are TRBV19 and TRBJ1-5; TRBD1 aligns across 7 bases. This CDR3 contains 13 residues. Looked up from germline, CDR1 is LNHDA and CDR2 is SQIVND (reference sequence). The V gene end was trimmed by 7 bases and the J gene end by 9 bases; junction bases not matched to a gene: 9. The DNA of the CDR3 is TGTGCCAGTATGTTGACAGGGCTCGCGCCCCAGCATTTT. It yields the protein CASMLTGLAPQHF. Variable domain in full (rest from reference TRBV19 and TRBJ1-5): DGGITQSPKYLFRKEGQNVTLSCEQNLNHDAMYWYRQDPGQGLRLIYYSQIVNDFQKGDIAEGYSVSREKKESFPLTVTSAQKNPTAFYLCASMLTGLAPQHFGDGTRLSIL.

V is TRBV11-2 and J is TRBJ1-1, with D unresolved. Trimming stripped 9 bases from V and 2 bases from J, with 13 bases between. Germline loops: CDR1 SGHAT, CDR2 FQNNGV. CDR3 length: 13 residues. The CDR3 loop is CASALTANTEAFF. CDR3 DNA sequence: TGTGCCAGTGCCCTCACTGCAAACACTGAAGCTTTCTTT.